This entry lists 7 T cell receptor beta chains sequenced from one sample in a study of T-cell memory formation after mild COVID-19. TCRdb processed the 5' RACE reads anew with MiXCR; each CDR3 protein has one entry. Of about 180,000 distinct CDR3 sequences listed, around a sixth were seen once; the top ten hold roughly 4.3%. The sample was PBMCs or a T cell subset sorted from them (not recorded which). These receptors were taken from a man aged 18 to 29 who had mild COVID-19 (a few samples of this study predate the infection). Cell type and time point are not known.

This clonotype was seen ten or more times. The chain carries TRBV21-1 and TRBJ2-7; TRBD1 is the table's D call, not checked against the DNA. TRBV21-1 represents a pseudogene. The CDR3 totals 20 residues. Here the CDR3 DNA reads TGTGCCAGCACCCTTAAAGGTCTGCGAGATCGGGACAGGGCTCTCTACGAGCAGTACGTC. Translation: CASTLKGLRDRDRALYEQYV.

This clonotype came up a few times. The chain links TRBV20-1 to TRBJ1-1; D call uncertain. V lost 3 bases and J lost 5, with 13 bases in between. The CDR3 sequence is 13 residues long. Germline assignment: CDR1 DFQATT and CDR2 SNEGSKA (reference sequence). CDR3 amino acids: CSARGLPWTEAFF. CDR3 DNA sequence: TGCAGTGCTAGGGGTCTGCCCTGGACTGAAGCTTTCTTT.

The chain carries TRBV7-2 and TRBJ2-3; 9 bases are a match to TRBD2. The CDR3 covers 15 residues. V lost 5 bases to trimming and J lost 3 bases; unmatched junction nucleotides: 6. CDR1 SGHTA and CDR2 FQGNSA come from the germline V gene. The CDR3, as DNA: TGTGCCAGCAGCCCTCAGACTAGCGGTACAGATACGCAGTATTTT. Translating it yields CASSPQTSGTDTQYF.

This clonotype has just a few counts. The chain carries TRBV6-5 and TRBJ2-1, with TRBD2 identical over 10 bases. Germline CDR1 MNHEY, CDR2 SVGAGI. This CDR3 region has 13 residues. The V segment lost 8 bases and the J segment 5 bases; nucleotides outside the gene matches: 3. The CDR3 DNA follows: TGTGCCAGCCGGCTAGCGGGGGACAATGAGCAGTTCTTC. Residues: CASRLAGDNEQFF.

The table lists this clonotype with many counts. The rearrangement links TRBV5-1 to TRBJ2-3, with TRBD1 matching over 9 bases. Germline CDR1 SGHRS, CDR2 YFSETQ. Trimming took 3 bases from V and 2 from J; bases not matched to a gene: 13. This CDR3 is built from 18 residues. The DNA for the CDR3 is TGCGCCAGCAGCTCCCGCCCTTCCGGGACAGGGCCCACAGATACGCAGTATTTT. Protein sequence: CASSSRPSGTGPTDTQYF.

The chain carries TRBV2 and TRBJ1-2, with D possibly TRBD1 on 5 matching bases. The CDR3 sequence is 15 residues long. Trimming stripped 6 bases from V and 0 bases from J, with 14 bases between. Germline values: CDR1 SNHLY, CDR2 FYNNEI. This CDR3 is CASRQGTVTNYGYTF. The CDR3 DNA sequence: TGTGCCAGCAGACAAGGGACTGTTACTAACTATGGCTACACCTTC.

V is TRBV6-5 and J is TRBJ2-5, with D perhaps TRBD2 (5 bases). Trimming pared 4 bases from V and 2 bases from J, leaving 14 bases between. The CDR3 is 15 residues long. Germline lookup yields CDR1 MNHEY and CDR2 SVGAGI. The CDR3 sequence: CASSWITRGQETQYF. The CDR3 nucleotides read TGTGCCAGCAGTTGGATTACTAGAGGGCAAGAGACCCAGTACTTC.